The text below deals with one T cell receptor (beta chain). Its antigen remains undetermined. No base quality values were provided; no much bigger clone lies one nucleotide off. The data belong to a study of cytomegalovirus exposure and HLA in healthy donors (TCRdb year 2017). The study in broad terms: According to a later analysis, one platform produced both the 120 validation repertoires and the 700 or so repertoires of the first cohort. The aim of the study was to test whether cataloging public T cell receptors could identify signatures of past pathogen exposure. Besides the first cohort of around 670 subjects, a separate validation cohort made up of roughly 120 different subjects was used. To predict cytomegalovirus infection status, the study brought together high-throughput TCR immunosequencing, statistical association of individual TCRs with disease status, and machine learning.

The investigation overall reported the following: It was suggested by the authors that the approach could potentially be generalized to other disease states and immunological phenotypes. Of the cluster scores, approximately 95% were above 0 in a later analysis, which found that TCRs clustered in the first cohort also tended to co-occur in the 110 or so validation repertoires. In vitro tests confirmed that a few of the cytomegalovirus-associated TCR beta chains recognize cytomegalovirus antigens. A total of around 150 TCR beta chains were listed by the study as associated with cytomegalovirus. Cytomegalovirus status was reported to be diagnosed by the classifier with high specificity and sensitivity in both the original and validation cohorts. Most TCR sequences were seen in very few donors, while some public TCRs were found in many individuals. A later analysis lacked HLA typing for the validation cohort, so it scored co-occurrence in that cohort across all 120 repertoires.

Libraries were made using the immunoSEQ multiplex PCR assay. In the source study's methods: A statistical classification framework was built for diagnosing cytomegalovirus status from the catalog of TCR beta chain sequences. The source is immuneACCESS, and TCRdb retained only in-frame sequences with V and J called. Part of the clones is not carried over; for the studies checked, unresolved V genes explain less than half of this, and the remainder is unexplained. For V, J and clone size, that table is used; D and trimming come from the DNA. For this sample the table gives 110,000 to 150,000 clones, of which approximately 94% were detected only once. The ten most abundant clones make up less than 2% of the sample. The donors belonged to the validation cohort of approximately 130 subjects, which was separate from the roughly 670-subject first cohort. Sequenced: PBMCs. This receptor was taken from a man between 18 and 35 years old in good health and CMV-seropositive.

At the DNA level, the sequence is TGTGCCAGCAGCTTAGTCCCTTGGGGGTCGGGAGAGGGAAATGAGCAGTTCTTC. Translated, it reads CASSLVPWGSGEGNEQFF. Recombination joined TRBV7-8 with TRBJ2-1; TRBD2 could be the D gene, as 6 bases match. From the cysteine up to the phenylalanine, the CDR3 has a length of 18 residues. CDR3 DNA only is kept here, 54 bases in frame from base 1. CDR1 and CDR2 (SGHVS, FQNEAQ) derive from the germline V gene. Cut back by 1 base and 7 bases, the V and J ends lie 23 bases apart.